The sequence of this TCR beta chain was determined in a study of cytomegalovirus exposure and HLA in healthy donors (TCRdb year 2017). Regarding the research as a whole: An earlier analysis of some 550 of the donors reported more than 250 Gb of sequence data and about 100 million unique TCR beta sequences from about 180 million T cells. An early release covering some 640 HLA-typed donors comprised about 290 gigabases of sequencing data and roughly 85 million unique TCR sequences. Of the 300 to 400 genotyped donors, 65% to 90% fell in the genetic ancestry cluster associated with self-reported Caucasian donors. The study aimed to test whether cataloging public T cell receptors could reveal signatures of past pathogen exposure. Using immunosequencing, the study profiled T cell repertoires from 666 subjects and related those repertoires to cytomegalovirus serostatus. Along with the roughly 700-subject first cohort, a separate validation cohort of over a hundred different subjects was used. To predict cytomegalovirus infection status, the study brought together high-throughput TCR immunosequencing, statistical association of individual TCRs with disease status, and machine learning. A later analysis re-examined previously published TCR beta repertoires from about 700 donors and added high-resolution HLA genotyping to investigate patterns of TCR occurrence. In the later analysis, no new phenotypic data were used to find candidate immune exposures; instead, reliance was placed on TCR beta sequences and their occurrence across donors. In an earlier analysis of 587 of the donors, high-throughput TCR beta sequencing was used to judge whether each TCR beta V gene segment behaved as functional or pseudogenic. Donor age, sex, ethnicity and CMV serostatus were collected together with the repertoire data. Genome-wide SNP genotypes for about three fifths of the 666 donors were used in a later genetic analysis, which treated that subset as a discovery cohort. Every repertoire in the discovery cohort had been generated on one and the same sequencing platform. Class I and class II HLA loci were covered by the typing at four-digit resolution. Typing coverage differed by locus: A, B, C, DRB1 and DQB1 were typed in about 620-640 donors, DQA1 in about 550, DPA1 in some 600, and DPB1 in around 440. Because of strong linkage in the cohort, roughly five DR-DQ haplotypes were treated as single units for association and clustering. Among 398 genotyped donors of the cohort, an average of approximately 230,000 unique TCR beta nucleotide sequences were sequenced per donor, 15% to 20% of them non-productive. Overall study results and their limits: The sequencing pipeline was judged likely to have produced a cluster of highly shared sequence variants as a technical artifact. A further reported finding was that TCR beta sequences accurately predicted the HLA-A and HLA-B alleles for most subjects in the first cohort. A later analysis found that most CMV-associated TCR beta chains appeared HLA-restricted, with HLA associations seemingly driven largely by CMV exposure. Some 15 rarely observed V segments, including chromosome 9 orphons, were excluded from the earlier analysis of about 610 of the donors because counts were too low. Because HLA typing was missing for some donors at each locus, association tests included only the typed subset. Immune exposure information for the cohort was limited to CMV serostatus. Some IMGT-functional V segments, including TRBV6-2 and TRBV6-3, could not be told apart with the 87-base-pair reads, so those segments were excluded. Correlated functional status among segregating V segments might reflect linkage disequilibrium, but an unknown experimental factor could not be ruled out. In a later analysis, around 15,000 TCR beta sequences were associated with specific HLA alleles at a false discovery rate of 0.05. Across donors, most TCR sequences were observed very rarely, whereas some public TCRs were present in many individuals. In a later analysis, TCR association rates were found to vary across HLA loci, with the most associated TCRs seen for DRB1 alleles and the fewest for HLA-C alleles. Several of the top co-occurrence clusters appeared to be linked to parvovirus B19, influenza, CMV and Epstein-Barr virus, according to a later analysis. This cohort had only TCR beta chains sequenced, and the lack of alpha or paired-chain data limited which features could be detected. In the study, approximately 150 TCR beta chains were listed as associated with cytomegalovirus. Sequencing depth was assumed to be roughly uniform across donors in the presence/absence analyses, though that assumption may not hold. An earlier analysis of several hundred of the donors showed that most TCR beta V segments appeared in productive rearrangements either about 87% or about 30% of the time, which broadly matched IMGT annotations. In both the original and validation cohorts, the classifier was reported to diagnose cytomegalovirus status with high specificity and sensitivity. A later analysis found that HLA-associated TCR beta chains were more clonally expanded and had lower generation probabilities than equally common non-associated chains. In a later genetic analysis, a missense DCLRE1C variant was associated with V-gene and J-gene trimming of TCR beta chains, and the association was replicated in an independent cohort. Compared with the roughly 720-donor mean, donors in an Asian-associated ancestry cluster had fewer N-insertions in productive TCRs, according to a later genetic analysis. The authors suggested that the approach could potentially be generalized to other disease states and immunological phenotypes. When HLA alleles, especially DR and DQ, strongly co-occurred, attributing TCR associations to individual alleles was difficult. A few of the identified cytomegalovirus-associated TCR beta chains were confirmed in vitro to be specific for cytomegalovirus antigens.

The cohort comprised under 700 healthy bone marrow donors. At the time of sampling, all cohort members were nominally healthy, though unrecorded immune exposures were likely present. The donor tested CMV seropositive, placing the donor among the roughly 270 seropositive members of the cohort. Every donor gave a peripheral blood sample, and the peripheral blood mononuclear cells from that sample were used for TCR beta sequencing. Genomic DNA was extracted from the blood cell samples with the Qiagen DNeasy Blood Extraction Kit. As for this clone: Which antigen it targets is not known.

Library method: the immunoSEQ multiplex PCR assay. For the multiplex PCR, a mixture combining 60 forward primers for TCR Vbeta segments and 13 reverse primers for TCR Jbeta segments was used. The CDR3 region of rearranged TCR beta genes was amplified from genomic DNA by a multiplex PCR assay. The Illumina HiSeq System was used to sequence the amplified TCR beta libraries as 87-base-pair reads. As for how the authors treated the data: In a later analysis, some 80 million unique TCR beta chains were counted across the 650 to 750 repertoires, and about 9.9 million of these chains were shared by at least two donors. Raw reads were error-corrected and collapsed into unique sequences with a nearest-neighbor algorithm that merged closely related sequences to remove PCR and sequencing errors. Alignment of CDR3 sequences to IMGT reference sequences was used to assign V, D and J gene segments. For a sequence to be retained, a match of at least six nucleotides to both a V gene segment and a J gene segment was required. Rearrangements were called productive when the CDR3 lacked stop codons and stayed in frame with V and J; all others were non-productive. CDR3 was defined by IMGT convention, running from the second conserved V-encoded cysteine to the conserved J-encoded phenylalanine. Sequences without an unambiguous match to a single V gene segment were excluded from the earlier analysis of about 600 of the donors. In an earlier analysis of 450 to 700 of the donors, V segments were called functional above 56.7% productive rearrangements and were called segregating when the between-donor standard deviation exceeded 5%. A statistical classification framework was built for diagnosing cytomegalovirus status from the catalog of TCR beta chain sequences. A later analysis assigned V and J genes by comparing TCR nucleotide sequences with IMGT/GENE-DB human TR gene sequences. In a later analysis, CDR3 sequences and most-parsimonious VDJ recombination scenarios were assigned using the TCRdist pipeline. In a later analysis, every TCR beta chain was defined by the combination of its CDR3 amino acid sequence and its V-gene family, and reads without a unique V-gene family were dropped. To address suspected cross-contamination and a sequencing artifact, a later analysis removed approximately 600 highly shared, low-generation-probability nucleotide sequences. In a later analysis, a clonal expansion index for each public chain was calculated from normalized within-repertoire ranks of inferred template counts. A later analysis computed generation probabilities with a VDJ recombination model fitted to out-of-frame rearrangements, and checked the results against IGoR. Hypergeometric tests were used in a later analysis to score TCR-TCR, TCR-HLA and TCR-CMV co-occurrence, with a repertoire-size bias correction applied to the TCR pairs. False discovery rates were estimated in a later analysis by permuting HLA or CMV assignments 20 times. A later analysis grouped co-occurring TCRs with DBSCAN, adding TCRdist sequence similarity when clustering within HLA-allele-positive subsets. Repertoires with fewer than 30,000 or more than 120,000 public chains, plus five repertoires with anomalous nucleotide sharing, were excluded from co-occurrence clustering. TCRdb stores this immuneACCESS table with in-frame sequences only. Part of the clones is absent; in the studies checked, under half of the shortfall reflects unresolved V genes, and no reason is known for the rest. V, J and clone size reflect that table, while D and trimming were determined from the DNA. This sample's table carries about 200,000 clones. The ten largest account for around 0.95% of the sample.

CDR3 length: 16 amino acids, cysteine to phenylalanine. The only DNA kept is the CDR3, 48 bases in frame from the first base. The trim is 0 bases for V and 2 bases for J, with a gap of 11 bases between the germline ends. Via the germline V gene, CDR1 is MGHRA and CDR2 YSYEKL. The chain is made from TRBV4-1 and TRBJ2-1; matching of 5 bases hints at TRBD2 as the D gene. Sequencing was performed on PBMCs. The clonotype originates from a woman aged 25 to 39 in good health and CMV-seropositive. The CDR3 reads CASSQEEVVTYNEQFF. The DNA reads as follows: TGCGCCAGCAGCCAAGAGGAGGTAGTTACCTACAATGAGCAGTTCTTC.